The rows below give T cell receptor beta chains drawn from one sample of a study of cytomegalovirus exposure and HLA in healthy donors. Method: immunoSEQ multiplex PCR; TCRdb's copy keeps in-frame clones and lacks some. The sample records approximately 150,000 clones, 70% to 80% being singletons. Sequencing was carried out using PBMCs. These receptors were collected from a woman aged 40-49 years in good health and CMV-seropositive. CDR3s include the opening cysteine and the closing phenylalanine or tryptophan. The D gene is left open where the match is weak. Not every row has a clone size; where given, it reads once, few, many or a size class.

j_call: TRBJ1-5
clone_size: NA
v_call: TRBV19
d_call: TRBD1
cdr3_aa: CASTPGGYQPQHF
cdr3_nt: TGTGCCAGTACCCCAGGGGGATATCAGCCCCAGCATTTT

j_call: TRBJ1-2
clone_size: NA
v_call: TRBV2
d_call: TRBD1
cdr3_aa: CASSGQGDGYGYTF
cdr3_nt: TGTGCCAGCAGTGGTCAGGGGGATGGTTATGGCTACACCTTC

j_call: TRBJ1-2
clone_size: NA
v_call: TRBV28
d_call: NA
cdr3_aa: CASSSTGPYGYTF
cdr3_nt: TGTGCCAGCAGTTCGACAGGCCCCTATGGCTACACCTTC

j_call: TRBJ2-7
clone_size: NA
v_call: TRBV18
d_call: NA
cdr3_aa: CASSQGRGINEQYF
cdr3_nt: TGTGCCAGCTCACAGGGCAGGGGAATAAACGAGCAGTACTTC

j_call: TRBJ2-5
clone_size: once
v_call: TRBV28
d_call: TRBD2
cdr3_aa: CASSPGLAGAETQYF
cdr3_nt: TGTGCCAGCAGCCCGGGACTAGCGGGAGCAGAGACCCAGTACTTC

j_call: TRBJ2-7
clone_size: NA
v_call: TRBV6-4
d_call: TRBD2
cdr3_aa: CASSEAQREVFYEQYF
cdr3_nt: TGTGCCAGCAGTGAGGCCCAGCGGGAGGTATTCTACGAGCAGTACTTC

j_call: TRBJ2-3
clone_size: few
v_call: TRBV29-1
d_call: NA
cdr3_aa: CSVVVGSVTDTQYF
cdr3_nt: TGCAGCGTTGTGGTTGGAAGCGTGACAGATACGCAGTATTTT

j_call: TRBJ2-1
clone_size: NA
v_call: TRBV5-8
d_call: TRBD2
cdr3_aa: CASRYSGASYNEQFF
cdr3_nt: TGTGCCAGCAGGTATAGCGGGGCCTCCTACAATGAGCAGTTCTTC

j_call: TRBJ2-5
clone_size: NA
v_call: TRBV29-1
d_call: TRBD1
cdr3_aa: CIRRQGYEETQYF
cdr3_nt: TGCATCCGCCGACAGGGGTATGAAGAGACCCAGTACTTC

j_call: TRBJ2-3
clone_size: few
v_call: TRBV27
d_call: NA
cdr3_aa: CASSNGGTLLVDTQYF
cdr3_nt: TGTGCCAGCAGCAACGGAGGGACCCTTCTCGTGGATACGCAGTATTTT

j_call: TRBJ2-1
clone_size: NA
v_call: TRBV11-3
d_call: NA
cdr3_aa: CASSLGPSSNEQFF
cdr3_nt: TGTGCCAGCAGCTTAGGTCCTAGCAGCAATGAGCAGTTCTTC

j_call: TRBJ1-5
clone_size: NA
v_call: TRBV6-5
d_call: NA
cdr3_aa: CASSYSYSNQPQHF
cdr3_nt: TGTGCCAGCAGTTACTCTTATAGCAATCAGCCCCAGCATTTT

j_call: TRBJ2-1
clone_size: NA
v_call: TRBV7-9
d_call: TRBD2
cdr3_aa: CASTPRGGAYNEQFF
cdr3_nt: TGTGCCAGCACCCCTCGGGGGGGAGCCTACAATGAGCAGTTCTTC

j_call: TRBJ2-4
clone_size: NA
v_call: TRBV7-8
d_call: TRBD1
cdr3_aa: CASSPKDRADIQYF
cdr3_nt: TGTGCCAGCAGCCCCAAGGACAGGGCCGACATTCAGTACTTC

j_call: TRBJ1-2
clone_size: NA
v_call: TRBV5-1
d_call: NA
cdr3_aa: CASSLSGTNYGYTF
cdr3_nt: TGCGCCAGCAGCTTGTCCGGGACTAACTATGGCTACACCTTC

j_call: TRBJ2-3
clone_size: NA
v_call: TRBV7-8
d_call: NA
cdr3_aa: CASSPRIQDTQYF
cdr3_nt: TGTGCCAGCAGCCCCCGAATCCAGGATACGCAGTATTTT

j_call: TRBJ1-6
clone_size: NA
v_call: TRBV10-3
d_call: NA
cdr3_aa: CAISEGANSPLHF
cdr3_nt: TGTGCCATCAGTGAAGGGGCCAATTCACCCCTCCACTTT

j_call: TRBJ2-3
clone_size: NA
v_call: TRBV5-1
d_call: TRBD2
cdr3_aa: CASSLGAGVAGDTQYF
cdr3_nt: TGCGCCAGCAGCTTGGGGGCGGGAGTGGCTGGAGATACGCAGTATTTT

j_call: TRBJ2-1
clone_size: once
v_call: TRBV29-1
d_call: TRBD2
cdr3_aa: CSVSGLARNDEQFF
cdr3_nt: TGCAGCGTCTCAGGACTAGCGAGGAACGATGAGCAGTTCTTC

j_call: TRBJ1-6
clone_size: NA
v_call: TRBV2
d_call: NA
cdr3_aa: CATSDSLNSPLHF
cdr3_nt: TGTGCCACCTCGGACAGCCTTAATTCACCCCTCCACTTT